A single sample is the source of the 10 T cell receptor beta chains below, sequenced in a study of blood T cell repertoires in COVID-19. Here immunoSEQ multiplex PCR was the method, and the copy in TCRdb shows in-frame clones only, minus some. In the table there are about 260,000 clones, approximately 90% of which are singletons. The specimen sequenced was PBMCs or T cells enriched from blood (not recorded which). Receptor source: a woman in her 30s with acute COVID-19.

The CDR3 is CASSPTATLYNSPLHF. The DNA for the CDR3 is TGTGCCAGCAGCCCAACTGCAACGCTCTATAATTCACCCCTCCACTTT. V usage is TRBV7-3 and J usage is TRBJ1-6; D not certain. Between the trimmed V and J ends, which lost 5 bases and 3 bases, there was a span of 14 bases. The CDR3 is made up of 16 amino acids. CDR1 and CDR2 from the germline V gene are SGHTA and FQGTGA.

A note on this clone: A junction boundary mismatches the germline segment, possibly from a read error. This sample also contains other DNA sequences that code for the same CDR3. The chain carries TRBV12-3 or TRBV12-4 and TRBJ2-1; a possible D gene is TRBD1 (6 bases). The CDR3 extends over 13 amino acids. The CDR3 here is CASTTDSNNEQFF. In DNA, the CDR3 is TGCGCCAGCACCACGGACAGCAACAATGAGCAGTTCTTC.

The chain employs TRBV21-1 and TRBJ1-4. TRBV21-1 represents a pseudogene. The CDR3 runs to 12 residues. The DNA of the CDR3 is TGTGCCAGCAGCAAACTAGGTGAAAAACTGTTTTTT. As protein: CASSKLGEKLFF.

This chain uses TRBV6-5 with TRBJ2-7; the match to TRBD2 covers 8 bases. The CDR3 spans 12 residues. With V trimmed by 6 bases and J by 7 bases, 5 bases remained unmatched. CDR1 is MNHEY and CDR2 is SVGAGI in the germline V gene. CDR3 nucleotide sequence: TGTGCCAGCAGGCAGGGGACTAGGGAGCAGTACTTC. This translates into CASRQGTREQYF.

The table lists this clone with a count of one. V gene TRBV9 combines with J gene TRBJ2-2; 7 nucleotides line up with TRBD2. Trimming removed 1 base from V and 1 base from J; junction bases left unmatched: 4. The CDR3 extends over 16 amino acids. The V gene's germline CDR1 is SGDLS and CDR2 YYNGEE. The CDR3 region is CASSVRLAENTGELFF. CDR3 nucleotides: TGTGCCAGCAGCGTAAGGCTAGCGGAGAACACCGGGGAGCTGTTTTTT.

The chain has TRBV27 and TRBJ1-6, with D tentatively TRBD1 (6 bases). Germline-derived CDR1 and CDR2 are MNHEY and SMNVEV (reference sequence). Trimming stripped 0 bases from V and 10 bases from J, with 13 bases between. CDR3 length: 15 residues. The CDR3 nucleotides are TGTGCCAGCAGTTTATCGATCTGGGGGCGATCACCCCTCCACTTT. It is translated as CASSLSIWGRSPLHF.

The rearrangement links TRBV3-1 (or the pseudogene TRBV3-2) to TRBJ2-2; 11 nucleotides align to TRBD2. The CDR3 is made up of 17 amino acids. Germline CDR1 reads LGHDT; CDR2 reads YNNKEL (reference sequence). V lost 3 bases to trimming and J lost 4 bases; unmatched junction nucleotides: 7. CDR3 DNA sequence: TGTGCCAGCAGCCATCCACTAGCGGGAGTAAGCACCGGGGAGCTGTTTTTT. Amino acid sequence: CASSHPLAGVSTGELFF.

This clone was seen once. The chain combines TRBV19 with TRBJ2-2; 9 nucleotides agree with TRBD2. Germline CDR1 and CDR2: LNHDA and SQIVND (reference sequence). This CDR3 is built from 17 residues. The ends lost 0 bases at V and 7 bases at J; junction bases unmatched: 9. CDR3 in amino acids: CASSIDFAGGPGGELFF. In nucleotides, the CDR3 is TGTGCCAGTAGTATAGATTTTGCGGGAGGGCCAGGCGGGGAGCTGTTTTTT. Based on the CDR3 plus reference TRBV19 and TRBJ2-2, the full variable domain is DGGITQSPKYLFRKEGQNVTLSCEQNLNHDAMYWYRQDPGQGLRLIYYSQIVNDFQKGDIAEGYSVSREKKESFPLTVTSAQKNPTAFYLCASSIDFAGGPGGELFFGEGSRLTVL.

Of note for this clone: The identical CDR3 is also encoded by other nucleotide sequences in the sample. The chain is built from TRBV27 and TRBJ2-5, with TRBD1 as a possible D gene (6 bases). Trimming left V 6 bases short and J 4 bases short, with 9 bases between. Germline CDR1 MNHEY, CDR2 SMNVEV (reference sequence). This CDR3 spans 12 amino acids. DNA for the CDR3: TGTGCCAGCAGCCTCAGGGGAGAGACCCAGTACTTC. The encoded protein is CASSLRGETQYF.

V is TRBV24-1 and J is TRBJ2-3; 10 nucleotides match TRBD2. The CDR3 extends over 13 amino acids. V trimming: 10 bases; J trimming: 6 bases; junction bases outside the gene matches: 6. Germline V gene lookup returns CDR1 KGHDR and CDR2 SFDVKD. CDR3 sequence (DNA): TGTGCCACAGAAGCGGGAGGGCCGGATACGCAGTATTTT. Encoded protein: CATEAGGPDTQYF.